The TCR beta chain under discussion was sequenced for a study of cytomegalovirus exposure and HLA in healthy donors. Broader study findings: The classifier, whose performance was assessed in both the original and validation cohorts, reportedly diagnosed cytomegalovirus status with high specificity and sensitivity.

With regard to this clone: The antigen is not known.

Trimming pared 0 bases from V and 4 bases from J, leaving 13 bases between. The CDR3 spans 15 residues. Germline CDR1 and CDR2: SGDLS and YYNGEE. PCR used 60 Vbeta primers and 13 Jbeta primers. Sequencing used immunoSEQ multiplex PCR; TCRdb keeps in-frame clones, though not all of them. The sample holds tens of thousands of clones, about three quarters seen once. The specimen was PBMCs. This sequence was found in a woman in her forties or fifties in good health and CMV-seropositive. The chain is built from TRBV9 and TRBJ1-1, with D tentatively TRBD1 (5 bases). The CDR3 sequence is CASSVAAGRSTEAFF. In nucleotides, the CDR3 is TGTGCCAGCAGCGTAGCGGCAGGGAGGAGCACTGAAGCTTTCTTT.